This T cell receptor beta chain was captured in a study of shared clonotypes between healthy human individuals. About the research overall: For every donor, three CD4 naive, three CD4 memory, two CD8 naive and one CD8 memory plates were used.

Germline V CDR1 and CDR2: MDHEN, SYDVKM. Trimming shortened V by 2 bases and J by 4 bases, and 15 bases separated the two germline ends. The CDR3 consists of 15 residues. Sequencing was performed with immunoSEQ multiplex PCR; in TCRdb, only in-frame clones are kept and a portion is missing. The sample lists about 2.4 million clones, over 85% seen once, with under 0.15% in the top ten. This TCR came from a young man in good health. The chain is built from TRBV28 and TRBJ2-7; tentatively, D is TRBD1 (6 bases). The source material was naive CD4+ T cells sorted from blood. Subset specified: CD45RA+ positively selected. CDR3 DNA: TGTGCCAGCAGTTTAGATCGGGGACAAACTTACGAGCAGTACTTC. Amino acid sequence: CASSLDRGQTYEQYF. The variable domain in full, with the rest retrieved from reference TRBV28 and TRBJ2-7, is DVKVTQSSRYLVKRTGEKVFLECVQDMDHENMFWYRQDPGLGLRLIYFSYDVKMKEKGDIPEGYSVSREKKERFSLILESASTNQTSMYLCASSLDRGQTYEQYFGPGTRLTVT.